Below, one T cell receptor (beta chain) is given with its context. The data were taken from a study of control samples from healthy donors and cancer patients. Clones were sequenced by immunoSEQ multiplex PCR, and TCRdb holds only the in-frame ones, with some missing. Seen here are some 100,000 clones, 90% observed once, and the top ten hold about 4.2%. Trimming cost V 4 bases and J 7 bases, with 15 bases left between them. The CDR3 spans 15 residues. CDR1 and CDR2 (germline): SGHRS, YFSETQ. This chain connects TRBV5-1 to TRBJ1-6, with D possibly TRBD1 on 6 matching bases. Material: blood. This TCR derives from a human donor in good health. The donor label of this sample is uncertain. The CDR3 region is CASSISSGQNSPLHF. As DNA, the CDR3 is TGCGCCAGCAGCATCTCGTCGGGACAAAATTCACCCCTCCACTTT.